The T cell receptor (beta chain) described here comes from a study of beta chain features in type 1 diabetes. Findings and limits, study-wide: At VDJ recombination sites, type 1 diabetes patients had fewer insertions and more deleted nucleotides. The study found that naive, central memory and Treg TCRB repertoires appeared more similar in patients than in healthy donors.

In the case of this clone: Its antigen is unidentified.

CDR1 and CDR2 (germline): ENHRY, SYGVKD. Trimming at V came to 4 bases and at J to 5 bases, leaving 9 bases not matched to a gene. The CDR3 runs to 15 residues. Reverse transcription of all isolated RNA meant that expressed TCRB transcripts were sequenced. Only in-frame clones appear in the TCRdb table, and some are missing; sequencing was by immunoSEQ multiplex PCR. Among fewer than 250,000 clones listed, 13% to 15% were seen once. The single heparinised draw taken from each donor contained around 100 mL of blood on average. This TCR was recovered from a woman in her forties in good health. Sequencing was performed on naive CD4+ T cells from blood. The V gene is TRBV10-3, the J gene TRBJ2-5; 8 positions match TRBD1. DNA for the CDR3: TGTGCCATCAGTGGAGGAGACAGGGGTTGGGAGACCCAGTACTTC. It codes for CAISGGDRGWETQYF.